One T cell receptor (beta chain) is described in this entry. This record comes from a study of cytomegalovirus exposure and HLA in healthy donors. The PCR used 60 Vbeta and 13 Jbeta primers. Measured with immunoSEQ multiplex PCR; TCRdb has only the in-frame clones, and not every one. Found here are some 180,000 clones, 75% of them singletons; the top ten hold about 3%. This CDR3 is built from 14 residues. Looked up from germline, CDR1 is MGHDK and CDR2 is SYGVNS. V was clipped by 1 base and J by 7 bases, with 13 bases between them. The clonotype comes from a male donor in good health and CMV-seronegative. What was sequenced was PBMCs. This rearrangement joins TRBV25-1 to TRBJ2-5, with a possible D match to TRBD1 (5 bases). CDR3 nucleotide sequence: TGTGCCAGCAGTGAATCCGACAGATTTGGGACCCAGTACTTC. Protein product: CASSESDRFGTQYF. Together with reference TRBV25-1 and TRBJ2-5, the CDR3 gives the full variable domain: EADIYQTPRYLVIGTGKKITLECSQTMGHDKMYWYQQDPGMELHLIHYSYGVNSTEKGDLSSESTVSRIRTEHFPLTLESARPSHTSQYLCASSESDRFGTQYFGPGTRLLVL.